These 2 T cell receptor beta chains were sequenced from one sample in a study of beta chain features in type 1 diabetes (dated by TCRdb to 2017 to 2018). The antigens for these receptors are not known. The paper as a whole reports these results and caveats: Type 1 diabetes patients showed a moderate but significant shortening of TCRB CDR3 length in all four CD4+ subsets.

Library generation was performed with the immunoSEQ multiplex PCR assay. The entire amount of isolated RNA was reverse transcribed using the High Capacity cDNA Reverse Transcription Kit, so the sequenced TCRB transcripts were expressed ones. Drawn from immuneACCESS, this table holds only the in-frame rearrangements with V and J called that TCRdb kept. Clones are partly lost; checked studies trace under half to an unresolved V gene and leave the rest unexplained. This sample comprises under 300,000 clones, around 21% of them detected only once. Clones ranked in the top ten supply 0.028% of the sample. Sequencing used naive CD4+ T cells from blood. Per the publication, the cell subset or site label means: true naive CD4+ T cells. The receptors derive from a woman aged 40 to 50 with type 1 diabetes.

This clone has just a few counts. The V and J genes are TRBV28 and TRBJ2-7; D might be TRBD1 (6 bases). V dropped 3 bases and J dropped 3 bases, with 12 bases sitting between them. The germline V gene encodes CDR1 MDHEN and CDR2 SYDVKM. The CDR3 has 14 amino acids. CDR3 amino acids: CASSFPGAGYEQYF. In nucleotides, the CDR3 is TGTGCCAGCAGTTTCCCAGGGGCAGGCTACGAGCAGTACTTC.

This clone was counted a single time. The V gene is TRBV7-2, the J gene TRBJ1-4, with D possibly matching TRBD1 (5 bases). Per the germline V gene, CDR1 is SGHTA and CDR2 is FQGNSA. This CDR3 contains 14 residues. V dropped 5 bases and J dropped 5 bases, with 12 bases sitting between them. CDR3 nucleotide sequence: TGTGCCAGCAGCAGGGACGGAGGGAATGAAAAACTGTTTTTT. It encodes CASSRDGGNEKLFF.